Following are 8 T cell receptor beta chains from one sample sequenced in a study of cytomegalovirus exposure and HLA in healthy donors. Researchers ran the PCR with 60 Vbeta and 13 Jbeta primers. Sequenced by immunoSEQ multiplex PCR; TCRdb stores in-frame clones only, minus some. The repertoire holds roughly 120,000 clones, with around 68% as singletons. Sequenced sample: PBMCs. Every receptor here comes from a woman aged 45 to 65 in good health and CMV-seropositive.

CDR3 in DNA: TGTGCCAGCGCTCGACAGGGGCAGGGCTACGAGCAGTACTTC. Translation: CASARQGQGYEQYF. The chain joins TRBV19 to TRBJ2-7, with 8 bases matching TRBD1. J gave up 3 bases and V 9 bases, and 10 bases lay outside the gene matches. The length of the CDR3 is 14 residues. Germline V gene lookup returns CDR1 LNHDA and CDR2 SQIVND (reference sequence).

This chain connects TRBV6-1 to TRBJ2-1; 8 bases align to TRBD1. Germline CDR1 is MNHNS and CDR2 is SASEGT. CDR3 length equals 15 residues. After removal of 6 bases from V and 8 bases from J, the junction contained 12 bases not matched to a gene. The CDR3 is CASRPGTGGVHEQFF. In DNA, the CDR3 is TGTGCCAGCAGACCCGGGACAGGTGGCGTCCATGAGCAGTTCTTC.

This clone was recorded once. The chain has TRBV30 and TRBJ2-3; D gene uncertain. This CDR3 is 12 amino acids long. Germline values: CDR1 GTSNPN, CDR2 SVGIG (reference sequence). V lost 5 bases, J lost 4 bases, and 10 bases lay in between. The CDR3 here is CAWWNLADTQYF. The CDR3 DNA reads as TGTGCCTGGTGGAATCTAGCAGATACGCAGTATTTT. Full variable domain (rest looked up from reference TRBV30 and TRBJ2-3): SQTIHQWPATLVQPVGSPLSLECTVEGTSNPNLYWYRQAAGRGLQLLFYSVGIGQISSEVPQNLSASRPQDRQFILSSKKLLLSDSGFYLCAWWNLADTQYFGPGTRLTVL.

This sequence joins TRBV30 and TRBJ1-1; D is perhaps TRBD1 (5 bases). CDR1 and CDR2 (germline): GTSNPN, SVGIG (reference sequence). This CDR3 region has 17 residues. V dropped 3 bases and J dropped 3 bases, with 23 bases sitting between them. Here the CDR3 reads CAWSPAGLLGQHTEAFF. Written as DNA, the CDR3 is TGTGCCTGGAGCCCAGCGGGACTCCTGGGTCAGCACACTGAAGCTTTCTTT. The complete variable domain, with remaining parts taken from reference TRBV30 and TRBJ1-1, reads SQTIHQWPATLVQPVGSPLSLECTVEGTSNPNLYWYRQAAGRGLQLLFYSVGIGQISSEVPQNLSASRPQDRQFILSSKKLLLSDSGFYLCAWSPAGLLGQHTEAFFGQGTRLTVV.

This chain links TRBV14 with TRBJ1-1; possibly TRBD1 for D (6 bases). The CDR3 is made up of 15 amino acids. V lost 1 base and J lost 0, with 9 bases in between. Per germline, CDR1 SGHDN and CDR2 FVKESK. This CDR3 is CASSQVGGVNTEAFF. CDR3 DNA: TGTGCCAGCAGCCAAGTAGGGGGGGTGAACACTGAAGCTTTCTTT.

A few counts support this clone. The chain joins TRBV30 to TRBJ1-1; 7 positions match TRBD1. The CDR3 is 12 residues long. With V trimmed by 7 bases and J by 5 bases, 7 bases remained unmatched. Germline V CDR1 and CDR2: GTSNPN, SVGIG (reference sequence). CDR3 region: CASSPRGTEAFF. CDR3 nucleotide sequence: TGTGCCTCGTCTCCCAGGGGGACTGAAGCTTTCTTT.

The rearrangement links TRBV5-5 to TRBJ1-1; TRBD1 matches 8 bases. In germline, CDR1 is SGHKS, CDR2 YYEKEE (reference sequence). The junction had 4 bases not matched to a gene; V was cut back by 2 bases and J by 4 bases. This CDR3 is built from 14 residues. The CDR3, as DNA: TGTGCCAGCAGCTTTCGGACAGGGCTCACTGAAGCTTTCTTT. Residues: CASSFRTGLTEAFF.

This clone appeared once. The chain employs TRBV28 and TRBJ1-2; TRBD1 is a possible D gene (6 bases). The CDR3 is made up of 15 amino acids. Trimming took 1 base from V and 5 from J, leaving 14 bases between them. Germline V gives CDR1 MDHEN, CDR2 SYDVKM. The CDR3 region is CASSLYPRTEYGYTF. The CDR3 region has the DNA TGTGCCAGCAGTTTATACCCGAGGACAGAGTATGGCTACACCTTC.